This T cell receptor (beta chain) was captured by sequencing in a study of blood T cells in healthy people across ages. The study, taken as a whole, reports: Diversity of TCR beta per million T cells declined in a roughly linear way with age.

Primers used in a second PCR of about 7 to 12 cycles were a sample-barcoded 5' primer and a J-beta primer mix. The authors tagged each cDNA molecule using a template-switch adaptor with 12 random nucleotides. From each sample, at least 2.5 million paired-end reads containing CDR3 were obtained. One entry per CDR3 protein results from TCRdb running MiXCR on the 5' RACE reads. The table records about 620,000 distinct CDR3 sequences, approximately 52% of them present only once. Regarding this clonotype: No antigen is known for it.

Total RNA extracted from each sample amounted to at least 6 micrograms. Germline values: CDR1 MNHEY, CDR2 SMNVEV (reference sequence). The CDR3 spans 15 residues. The chain is built from TRBV27 and TRBJ2-4; D uncertain. With the DNA end fitting TRBJ2-7 better, the J assignment may be wrong. This TCR was recovered from a woman aged 80 or over in good health. Sequencing was carried out using blood. In DNA, the CDR3 is TGTGCCAGCAGACATCGCCCAGGAACTAACTACGAGCAGTACTTC. As protein: CASRHRPGTNYEQYF.